This T cell receptor beta chain was recorded in a study of CD8 T cells in ankylosing spondylitis. Details on this clonotype: Its target is unknown.

Using quantitative 5'-RACE with molecular barcodes, the authors made TCR beta libraries. TCRdb analysed the 5' RACE reads with MiXCR anew, one entry per CDR3 protein. The sample consists of 500,000 to 650,000 distinct CDR3 sequences, about 5.7% of them appearing once. Findings and limits, study-wide: A TCR beta motif made of roughly eight highly homologous variants seemed typical of ankylosing spondylitis blood.

Germline-derived CDR1 and CDR2 are SGHRS and YFSETQ. The CDR3 loop spans 15 amino acids. V trimming: 0 bases; J trimming: 3 bases; junction bases outside the gene matches: 4. The sequenced material came from blood, either unsorted or a sorted T cell fraction (not recorded which). This chain links TRBV5-1 with TRBJ2-7, with 9 bases that match TRBD1. The TCR was taken from a male donor with ankylosing spondylitis. CDR3 region: CASSLVGQGIYEQYF. Written as DNA, the CDR3 is TGCGCCAGCAGCTTGGTGGGACAGGGTATCTACGAGCAGTACTTC.